The following is a TCR beta chain sequence with its context. Combining iRepertoire HTBI primers with Arm-PCR of CDR3 regions, the authors built TCR beta libraries. In TCRdb, the multiplex PCR reads were re-called with MiXCR into one record per CDR3 protein. The sample consists of roughly 500,000 distinct CDR3 sequences, roughly 14% of them appearing once. Regarding time point: newly diagnosed GD, antithyroid drugs for less than 3 months. The TCR library was made from RNA extracted from PBMCs. V lost 3 bases to trimming and J lost 5 bases, with 12 bases between them. This CDR3 is 14 amino acids long. CDR1 and CDR2 from the germline V gene are SGDLS and YYNGEE. This sample was taken from a study of regulatory T cells in long-lasting Graves disease. This same sample was also part of a study on T cells in Graves' hyperthyroidism and ophthalmopathy. That report notes: In the analysis, a 13 V-J model separated ophthalmopathy from stable hyperthyroidism.

The input for sequencing was peripheral blood mononuclear cells (PBMCs), taken at new diagnosis, from a patient treated with antithyroid drugs. This clonotype was obtained from a young man with Graves disease. The chain is built from TRBV9 and TRBJ2-1; D remains ambiguous. CDR3 coding DNA: TGTGCCAGCAGCGGTCGGTCCTATGACAATGAGCAGTTCTTC. This translates into CASSGRSYDNEQFF.